The 32 T cell receptor beta chains below all came from one sample that was sequenced in a study of OX40 agonist ivuxolimab in advanced cancers. Some clones are missing from TCRdb's copy, which holds only in-frame ones; the method was immunoSEQ multiplex PCR. The sample shows about 110,000 clones, 75% to 95% of them seen only once. The input for sequencing was CD4+ or CD8+ T cells sorted from blood, taken in a trial of the OX40 agonist ivuxolimab. These receptor sequences come from an adult with an advanced solid tumor such as melanoma, head and neck, liver or kidney cancer.

This chain joins TRBV7-9 and TRBJ1-1, with D perhaps TRBD1 (5 bases). Between the trimmed V and J ends, which lost 6 bases and 1 base, there was a span of 12 bases. Per the germline V gene, CDR1 is SEHNR and CDR2 is FQNEAQ (reference sequence). The CDR3 has 14 amino acids. The CDR3 loop reads CASRSDRPNTEAFF. In nucleotides, the CDR3 is TGTGCCAGCAGATCAGACAGACCGAACACTGAAGCTTTCTTT. The full variable domain, in which reference TRBV7-9 and TRBJ1-1 provide the parts outside the CDR3, is DTGVSQNPRHKITKRGQNVTFRCDPISEHNRLYWYRQTLGQGPEFLTYFQNEAQLEKSRLLSDRFSAERPKGSFSTLEIQRTEQGDSAMYLCASRSDRPNTEAFFGQGTRLTVV.

This chain links TRBV7-2 with TRBJ1-3; TRBD1 might be the D (5 bases). Trimming took off 5 bases at V and 4 bases at J, with 12 bases between the two ends. Germline loops: CDR1 SGHTA, CDR2 FQGNSA. The CDR3 totals 14 residues. The CDR3 bases are TGTGCCAGCAGCCCTACAGGTGACGGAAACACCATATATTTT. It translates to CASSPTGDGNTIYF.

The chain recombines TRBV28 with TRBJ2-3; TRBD2 matches at 11 bases. This CDR3 has 20 amino acids. In germline, CDR1 is MDHEN, CDR2 SYDVKM. Trimming removed 4 bases from V and 5 bases from J; junction bases left unmatched: 20. CDR3 nucleotides: TGTGCCAGCAGTTCCCTACGGGGGATAGCGGGGGGGCAAGGTATAGATACGCAGTATTTT. This codes for CASSSLRGIAGGQGIDTQYF.

J is TRBJ2-2 and V is TRBV5-1, with D maybe TRBD1 (5 bases). The CDR3 has 16 residues. Looked up from germline, CDR1 is SGHRS and CDR2 is YFSETQ. The ends were cut back, 1 base at V and 1 base at J, with 11 bases in the middle. The CDR3 here is CASSLHRQKNTGELFF. For the CDR3, the DNA is TGCGCCAGCAGCTTGCACAGGCAGAAGAACACCGGGGAGCTGTTTTTT.

The CDR3 DNA reads as TGTGCCACCAGCTTCCGTCAAGGGAGCACTGAAGCTTTCTTT. It translates to CATSFRQGSTEAFF. The chain combines TRBV15 with TRBJ1-1; D gene unclear. CDR1 LNHNV and CDR2 YYDKDF come from the germline V gene (reference sequence). V was pared by 5 bases and J by 4 bases, with 14 bases between. CDR3 length: 14 amino acids.

The CDR3 coding sequence is TGTGCCAGCAGCCAGGGACTAGCCGAGTTCTGGACGGATACGCAGTATTTT. Encoded protein: CASSQGLAEFWTDTQYF. The gene calls are TRBV14 and TRBJ2-3, with 9 bases fitting TRBD2. Germline CDR1 SGHDN, CDR2 FVKESK. This CDR3 has 17 residues. V lost 3 bases, J lost 6 bases, and 13 bases stayed unmatched.

This chain uses TRBV6-6 with TRBJ1-2; the match to TRBD1 covers 12 bases. V gave up 5 bases and J gave up 4 bases; unmatched junction bases: 5. The CDR3 is 15 amino acids. Per the germline V gene, CDR1 is MNHNY and CDR2 is SVGAGI (reference sequence). This chain's CDR3 is CASSQGQGASYGYTF. The DNA of the CDR3 is TGTGCCAGCAGTCAGGGACAGGGGGCTTCCTATGGCTACACCTTC.

This chain links TRBV19 with TRBJ2-2; D is perhaps TRBD1 (5 bases). V was trimmed by 2 bases and J by 1 base, leaving 8 bases between them. In germline, CDR1 is LNHDA, CDR2 SQIVND (reference sequence). The CDR3 extends over 15 amino acids. CDR3 sequence: CASSIRTMNTGELFF. For the CDR3, the DNA is TGTGCCAGTAGTATAAGGACAATGAACACCGGGGAGCTGTTTTTT.

Points on this clone: Different DNA sequences within this sample yield the same CDR3. The chain has TRBV5-6 and TRBJ2-4; D is undetermined. Trimming shortened V by 5 bases and J by 0 bases, and 9 bases separated the two germline ends. The CDR3 has 14 residues. Germline-derived CDR1 and CDR2 are SGHDT and YYEEEE. As DNA, the CDR3 is TGTGCCAGCAGTTCCCGCAGAGCCAAAAACATTCAGTACTTC. Amino acid sequence: CASSSRRAKNIQYF.

The rearrangement links TRBV28 to TRBJ2-3; TRBD2 agrees at 11 bases. Trimming removed 6 bases from V and 4 bases from J; junction bases left unmatched: 6. Germline V CDR1 and CDR2: MDHEN, SYDVKM. The CDR3 sequence is 15 residues long. The CDR3 here is CASRLAGEVADTQYF. For the CDR3, the DNA is TGTGCCAGCAGACTAGCGGGGGAAGTGGCAGATACGCAGTATTTT.

The chain recombines TRBV7-2 with TRBJ2-5, with unresolved D. The germline V gene encodes CDR1 SGHTA and CDR2 FQGNSA. The V gene lost 3 bases and the J gene lost 2 bases, with 10 bases spanning the gap. The CDR3 loop spans 14 amino acids. CDR3 sequence (DNA): TGTGCCAGCAGCTTCCAGGCCGCTCAAGAGACCCAGTACTTC. Its translation: CASSFQAAQETQYF.

The chain combines TRBV2 with TRBJ1-3; 10 positions match TRBD1. The germline gives CDR1 SNHLY, CDR2 FYNNEI. V lost 5 bases to trimming and J lost 8 bases; unmatched junction nucleotides: 9. The CDR3 totals 15 residues. The CDR3 DNA reads TGTGCCAGCAGTCAACGGACAGGGGGGGAGGACACCATATATTTT. Amino acid sequence: CASSQRTGGEDTIYF.

The J gene is TRBJ2-3, the V gene TRBV18; the D call may be TRBD1 or TRBD2 (6 bases each). CDR1 KGHSH and CDR2 LQKENI come from the germline V gene. The V and J ends lost 0 bases and 1 base respectively, with 20 bases between them. This CDR3 is built from 19 residues. DNA for the CDR3: TGTGCCAGCTCACCACCCCCCCTAGGGGGGACCGTGGGCACAGATACGCAGTATTTT. Translation: CASSPPPLGGTVGTDTQYF.

This clone showed up just once. This chain links TRBV9 with TRBJ2-1; the match to TRBD2 covers 10 bases. The CDR3 spans 17 residues. V lost 4 bases, J lost 9 bases, and 16 bases stayed unmatched. Germline-derived CDR1 and CDR2 are SGDLS and YYNGEE. The CDR3 reads CASSSLGWVAGGGEQFF. The CDR3 nucleotides are TGTGCCAGCAGCTCGCTTGGGTGGGTAGCGGGGGGCGGTGAGCAGTTCTTC.

This chain connects TRBV28 to TRBJ1-5; tentatively, D is TRBD1 (6 bases). Per germline, CDR1 MDHEN and CDR2 SYDVKM. The V end lost 4 bases, the J end lost 3 bases, and 13 bases lay between the germline ends. CDR3 length equals 15 residues. CDR3: CASSSSEGVNQPQHF. The DNA of the CDR3 is TGTGCCAGCAGTTCCAGCGAGGGGGTCAATCAGCCCCAGCATTTT.

This sequence joins TRBV4-3 and TRBJ2-3; D is perhaps TRBD2 (6 bases). The CDR3 is made up of 16 amino acids. The germline V gene encodes CDR1 LGHNA and CDR2 YSLEER. V was clipped by 0 bases and J by 4 bases, with 14 bases between them. CDR3 in DNA: TGCGCCAGCAGCCAAGATCTAACTAGCTGGTCAGATACGCAGTATTTT. Translating it yields CASSQDLTSWSDTQYF.

The chain has TRBV5-1 and TRBJ1-4, with a possible D match to TRBD1 (5 bases). The CDR3 sequence is 15 residues long. Germline V gene lookup returns CDR1 SGHRS and CDR2 YFSETQ. Trimming took 2 bases from V and 3 from J, leaving 11 bases between them. The CDR3 is CASSLRGAANEKLFF. DNA of the CDR3: TGCGCCAGCAGCTTAAGGGGAGCGGCTAATGAAAAACTGTTTTTT.

The DNA of the CDR3 is TGTGCCAGCAGCTTAGATCCAAGCCTAGGCGAGCAGTACTTC. This encodes CASSLDPSLGEQYF. The chain couples TRBV11-2 to TRBJ2-7; no definite D call. The germline CDR1 and CDR2 sequences are SGHAT and FQNNGV. This CDR3 region has 14 residues. Trimming removed 0 bases from V and 6 bases from J, with 12 bases in between.

The rearrangement links TRBV7-3 to TRBJ1-4, with a tentative D call TRBD1 (6 bases). The CDR3 spans 15 residues. Trimming took off 5 bases at V and 3 bases at J, with 13 bases between the two ends. The germline gives CDR1 SGHTA, CDR2 FQGTGA. The CDR3 spells CASSRVQGPNEKLFF. In DNA form, the CDR3 reads TGTGCCAGCAGCCGGGTACAGGGACCTAATGAAAAACTGTTTTTT.

Details on this clone: Relative to the germline gene, one junction end is altered; a read error may explain this. The CDR3 nucleotides read TGTGCCTGGAGTGTACTAAAATCCCTACGGTTCTTC. Translating gives CAWSVLKSLRFF. V gene TRBV30 combines with J gene TRBJ1-2, with D unclear. Germline V CDR1 and CDR2: GTSNPN, SVGIG (reference sequence). The CDR3 spans 12 residues.

This chain connects TRBV19 to TRBJ1-5; D is ambiguous. Germline CDR1 reads LNHDA; CDR2 reads SQIVND (reference sequence). Deletions cut 8 bases from V and 3 bases from J, with 8 bases between. This CDR3 has 12 residues. The CDR3 protein is CASARSNQPQHF. The CDR3 nucleotides are TGTGCCAGTGCCCGCTCCAATCAGCCCCAGCATTTT.

This clone was counted once. The chain carries TRBV10-1 and TRBJ2-3, with 9 bases identical to TRBD2. The V gene's germline CDR1 is WNHNN and CDR2 SYGVQD (reference sequence). After removal of 6 bases from V and 6 bases from J, the junction contained 7 bases not matched to a gene. The CDR3 consists of 14 residues. CDR3 loop: CASSTDSGGDTQYF. For the CDR3, the DNA is TGCGCCAGCAGCACCGACAGCGGGGGGGATACGCAGTATTTT.

This clone occurred a few times. The chain carries TRBV4-1 and TRBJ2-7; D is unclear. The CDR3 spans 17 residues. CDR1 is MGHRA and CDR2 is YSYEKL in the germline V gene. The ends were cut back, 1 base at V and 2 bases at J, with 18 bases in the middle. CDR3 residues: CASSQVSRAQSPYEQYF. The DNA for the CDR3 is TGCGCCAGCAGCCAAGTGTCCCGGGCCCAAAGTCCCTACGAGCAGTACTTC.

The chain employs TRBV18 and TRBJ2-7; TRBD1 is a possible D gene (5 bases). Germline assignment: CDR1 KGHSH and CDR2 LQKENI. V shed 2 bases and J shed 6 bases, with 17 bases lying between them. This CDR3 is built from 15 residues. The CDR3 region has the DNA TGTGCCAGCTCACCAGACCTTCTACAGGCGGTCGAGCAGTACTTC. Residues: CASSPDLLQAVEQYF.

This sequence joins TRBV5-6 and TRBJ2-7; no clear D. CDR3 length: 12 amino acids. The V end was cut by 3 bases, the J end by 6 bases, with 10 bases between. The germline V gene encodes CDR1 SGHDT and CDR2 YYEEEE. CDR3 coding DNA: TGTGCCAGCAGCTCGTCGGGCTCCGAGCAGTACTTC. Translated: CASSSSGSEQYF.

V usage is TRBV6-1 and J usage is TRBJ2-3; D is unclear. There are 15 residues in the CDR3. V was cut by 4 bases and J by 3 bases, with 14 bases left in between. Germline CDR1 is MNHNS and CDR2 is SASEGT. DNA for the CDR3: TGTGCCAGCAGTGGGGTCTACGCTTCTACAGATACGCAGTATTTT. It encodes CASSGVYASTDTQYF.

J is TRBJ2-1 and V is TRBV5-1; no definite D call. Trimming removed 7 bases from V and 4 bases from J, with 12 bases in between. CDR1 and CDR2 from the germline V gene are SGHRS and YFSETQ. This CDR3 has 13 amino acids. Here the CDR3 reads CASLSDGYNEQFF. For the CDR3, the DNA is TGCGCCAGCTTGTCGGACGGGTACAATGAGCAGTTCTTC.

V and J are TRBV29-1 and TRBJ1-1; no definite D call. CDR3 size: 12 residues. Trimming pared 6 bases from V and 6 bases from J, leaving 14 bases between. Germline V gene data show CDR1 as SQVTM and CDR2 as ANQGSEA. CDR3 sequence (DNA): TGCAGCGTAAGACACCTCGGACCTGAAGCTTTCTTT. Its protein product is CSVRHLGPEAFF.

The gene calls are TRBV7-2 and TRBJ2-7, with D possibly TRBD2 on 5 matching bases. V lost 5 bases and J 6 bases, leaving 11 bases between the germline ends. The CDR3 contains 12 residues. Germline-derived CDR1 and CDR2 are SGHTA and FQGNSA. The chain's CDR3 is CASSRPGLEQYF. The CDR3 nucleotides are TGTGCCAGCAGCCGACCCGGACTCGAGCAGTACTTC.

The genes are TRBV5-1 and TRBJ2-3; maybe TRBD2 (5 bases). Trimming removed 3 bases from V and 0 bases from J, with 11 bases in between. Germline lookup yields CDR1 SGHRS and CDR2 YFSETQ. The CDR3 runs to 15 residues. CDR3: CASSSGGLSTDTQYF. CDR3 nucleotide sequence: TGCGCCAGCAGCTCGGGCGGACTTAGCACAGATACGCAGTATTTT.

This clone has only one observation. The J gene is TRBJ1-1, the V gene TRBV10-3, with 7 bases fitting TRBD1. V dropped 2 bases and J dropped 11; count of bases not matched to a gene: 5. CDR3 length: 12 residues. CDR1 and CDR2 (germline): ENHRY, SYGVKD. DNA for the CDR3: TGTGCCATCAGTGAGCCCAGGGGGTGGGCTTTCTTT. Protein product: CAISEPRGWAFF.

The chain employs TRBV13 and TRBJ1-1; D possibly corresponds to TRBD1 (5 bases). This CDR3 contains 15 residues. From germline, CDR1 is PRHDT and CDR2 FYEKMQ (reference sequence). V lost 4 bases, J lost 1 base, and 13 bases lay in between. This chain's CDR3 is CASSSRVGGNTEAFF. The CDR3 DNA is TGTGCCAGCAGCTCCAGGGTTGGAGGGAACACTGAAGCTTTCTTT.